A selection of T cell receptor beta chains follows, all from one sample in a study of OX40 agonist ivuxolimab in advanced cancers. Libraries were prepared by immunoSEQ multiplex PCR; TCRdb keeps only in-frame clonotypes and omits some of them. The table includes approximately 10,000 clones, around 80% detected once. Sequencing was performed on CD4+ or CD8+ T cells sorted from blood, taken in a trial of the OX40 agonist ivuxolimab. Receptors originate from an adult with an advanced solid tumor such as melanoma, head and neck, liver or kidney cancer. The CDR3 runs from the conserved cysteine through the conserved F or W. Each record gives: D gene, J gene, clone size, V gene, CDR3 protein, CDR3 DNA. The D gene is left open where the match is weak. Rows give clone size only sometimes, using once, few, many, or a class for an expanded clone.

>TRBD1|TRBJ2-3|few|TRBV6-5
CASSYGQGRTDTQYF
TGTGCCAGCAGTTATGGACAGGGGAGAACAGATACGCAGTATTTT
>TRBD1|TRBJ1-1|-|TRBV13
CASSGTGTSYTEAFF
TGTGCCAGCAGTGGGACAGGGACCTCCTACACTGAAGCTTTCTTT
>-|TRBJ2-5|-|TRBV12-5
CASGLESERQETQYF
TGTGCTAGTGGTTTGGAGAGCGAACGACAAGAGACCCAGTACTTC
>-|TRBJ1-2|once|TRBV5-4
CASSSGPYGYTF
TGTGCCAGCAGCTCCGGTCCCTATGGCTACACCTTC
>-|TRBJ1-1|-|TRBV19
CASSLGGLGTEAFF
TGTGCCAGTTCTCTTGGGGGGCTCGGCACTGAAGCTTTCTTT
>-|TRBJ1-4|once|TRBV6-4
CASSDRKQGNVSEKLFF
TGTGCCAGCAGTGACCGAAAACAGGGAAACGTTTCGGAAAAACTGTTTTTT
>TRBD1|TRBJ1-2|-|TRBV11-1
CASSPAGGYGYTF
TGTGCCAGCAGCCCCGCAGGGGGGTATGGCTACACCTTC
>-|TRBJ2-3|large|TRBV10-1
CASRPDGNTDTQYF
TGCGCCAGCAGGCCGGACGGGAACACAGATACGCAGTATTTT
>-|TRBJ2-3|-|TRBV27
CASSLSGTDTQYF
TGTGCCAGCAGTTTATCTGGCACAGATACGCAGTATTTT
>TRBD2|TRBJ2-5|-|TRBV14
CASSPSGGAETQYF
TGTGCCAGCAGCCCTAGCGGGGGGGCAGAGACCCAGTACTTC
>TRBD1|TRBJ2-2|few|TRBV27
CASSLSDGQVTGELFF
TGTGCCAGCAGTTTATCGGACGGACAGGTCACCGGGGAGCTGTTTTTT
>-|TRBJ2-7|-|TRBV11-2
CASSLDEGDSYEQYF
TGTGCCAGCAGCTTAGACGAAGGGGACTCCTACGAGCAGTACTTC
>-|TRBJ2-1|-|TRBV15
CATSRDTPDGTYNEQFF
TGTGCCACCAGCAGGGATACCCCGGACGGAACCTACAATGAGCAGTTCTTC
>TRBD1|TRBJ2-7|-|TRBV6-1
CASSDQGDYEQYF
TGTGCCAGCAGTGACCAGGGGGACTACGAGCAGTACTTC
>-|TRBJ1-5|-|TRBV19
CASSSGLTQPQHF
TGTGCCAGTAGTAGTGGGCTTACTCAGCCCCAGCATTTT
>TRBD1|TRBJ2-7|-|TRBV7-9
CASSLTGTGPYEQYF
TGTGCCAGCAGCTTAACCGGGACAGGGCCCTACGAGCAGTACTTC
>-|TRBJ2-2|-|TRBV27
CASRSSTRENTGELFF
TGTGCCAGCAGATCCTCTACCAGGGAGAACACCGGGGAGCTGTTTTTT
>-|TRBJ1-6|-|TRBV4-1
CASSQGGGGGSYNSPLHF
TGCGCCAGCAGCCAAGGGGGGGGTGGGGGCTCCTATAATTCACCCCTCCACTTT
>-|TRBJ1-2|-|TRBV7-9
CASSPDGGPYGYTF
TGTGCCAGCAGCCCCGACGGGGGGCCCTATGGCTACACCTTC
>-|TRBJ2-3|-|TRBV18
CASSPFTDTQYF
TGTGCCAGCTCACCTTTCACAGATACGCAGTATTTT
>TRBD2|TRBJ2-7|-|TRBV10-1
CASSEHGGERYF
TGCGCCAGCAGTGAGCATGGGGGGGAGCGGTACTTC
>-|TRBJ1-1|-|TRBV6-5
CASSSREDTEAFF
TGTGCCAGCAGTTCCAGGGAGGATACTGAAGCTTTCTTT
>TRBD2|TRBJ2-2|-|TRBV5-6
CASSPGGGGELFF
TGTGCCAGCAGCCCGGGGGGGGGCGGGGAGCTGTTTTTT
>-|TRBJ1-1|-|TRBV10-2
CASSDEEYTEAFF
TGCGCCAGCAGTGATGAGGAATACACTGAAGCTTTCTTT
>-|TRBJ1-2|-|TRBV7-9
CASSSLTGGLYGYTF
TGTGCCAGCAGCTCACTGACAGGAGGTCTATATGGCTACACCTTC
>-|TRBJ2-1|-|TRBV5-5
CASSSKVGYNEQFF
TGTGCCAGCAGCTCCAAGGTGGGTTACAATGAGCAGTTCTTC
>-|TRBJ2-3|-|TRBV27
CATGPPWEEYF
TGTGCCACCGGACCCCCGTGGGAGGAGTATTTT
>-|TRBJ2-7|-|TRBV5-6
CASSTPYEQYF
TGTGCCAGCAGCACCCCCTACGAGCAGTACTTC
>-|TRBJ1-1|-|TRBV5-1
CASSLVGDGGEAFF
TGCGCCAGCAGCTTGGTTGGAGATGGGGGTGAAGCTTTCTTT
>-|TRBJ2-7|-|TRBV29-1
CSGTLGLEYEQYF
TGCAGCGGAACATTGGGCCTGGAATACGAGCAGTACTTC
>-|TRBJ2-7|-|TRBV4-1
CASSPPTDSYEQYF
TGCGCCAGCAGCCCACCGACAGACTCCTACGAGCAGTACTTC
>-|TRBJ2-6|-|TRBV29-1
CSVTASGANVLTF
TGCAGCGTCACGGCGTCAGGGGCCAACGTCCTGACTTTC
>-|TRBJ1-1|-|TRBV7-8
CASSLIQNTEAFF
TGTGCCAGCAGCTTAATTCAGAACACTGAAGCTTTCTTT
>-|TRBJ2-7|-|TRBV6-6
CASSLQGFTYEQYF
TGTGCCAGCAGTTTACAGGGATTCACCTACGAGCAGTACTTC
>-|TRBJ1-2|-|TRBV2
CARGDTDGNYGYTF
TGTGCCAGGGGGGACACCGATGGAAACTATGGCTACACCTTC
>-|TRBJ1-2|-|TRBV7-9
CASSLDRRSNYGYTF
TGTGCCAGCAGCTTAGACCGTCGGTCGAACTATGGCTACACCTTC
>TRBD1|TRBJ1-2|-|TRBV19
CASIRTGENGGYTF
TGTGCAAGTATCCGGACAGGGGAGAATGGTGGCTACACCTTC
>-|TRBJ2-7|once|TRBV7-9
CASSLVVAGPPPHYEQYF
TGTGCCAGCAGCTTAGTTGTGGCAGGGCCACCTCCCCACTACGAGCAGTACTTC
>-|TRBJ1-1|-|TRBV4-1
CASSPLGFNTEAFF
TGCGCCAGCAGCCCCCTAGGGTTTAACACTGAAGCTTTCTTT
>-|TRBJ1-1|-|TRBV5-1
CASSFAAENEAFF
TGCGCCAGCAGCTTTGCGGCGGAGAATGAAGCTTTCTTT